This is a list of T cell receptor beta chains from one sample in a study of identical twins. TCRdb re-analysed the 5' RACE reads in MiXCR, keeping a single row per CDR3 protein. The data show 1.5 million to 2 million distinct CDR3 sequences, about 32% seen once. Sequencing was performed on cord blood. All receptors derive from a newborn girl in good health. The conserved cysteine and the conserved F or W are not part of the CDR3 here. Where a row states a size, it is once, few, many or the class of an expanded clone; other rows omit it.

>TRBV20-1|16|NA
SARAWDSLSPGANVLT
>TRBV2|12|NA
ASSQNLAGGEQY
>TRBV29-1|12|many
SITRDSQYNEQF
>TRBV19|12|NA
ASSIGTSGGEQF
>TRBV12-3/TRBV12-4|12|few
ASSSQGRRYGYT
>TRBV10-3|9|NA
VGLGTGELF
>TRBV5-6|11|few
ASRASGGAEQY
>TRBV6-1|15|NA
ASRTTGGRGSNQPQH
>TRBV29-1|12|NA
SVESQTNYNEQY
>TRBV6-5|14|NA
ASSYFRGGAGYGYT
>TRBV5-1|12|few
ASSMLAPYNEQF
>TRBV5-1|12|NA
ASSSTGAGDGYT
>TRBV6-1|13|few
ASSGRDRVDQPQH